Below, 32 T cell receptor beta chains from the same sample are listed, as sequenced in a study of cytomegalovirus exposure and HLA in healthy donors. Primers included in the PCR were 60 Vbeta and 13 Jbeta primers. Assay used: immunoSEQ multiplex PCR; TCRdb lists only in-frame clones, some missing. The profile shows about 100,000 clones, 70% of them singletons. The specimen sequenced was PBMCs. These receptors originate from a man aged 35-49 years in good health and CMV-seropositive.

CDR3 in amino acids: CASSLGGGSPLHF. The CDR3 DNA is TGTGCCAGCAGCTTAGGGGGCGGATCACCCCTCCACTTT. The V and J genes are TRBV5-4 and TRBJ1-6; 7 bases line up with TRBD1. This CDR3 is 13 amino acids long. The trim removed 2 bases at V and 10 bases at J, leaving 3 bases unmatched. Germline V gene sequence: CDR1 SGHNT, CDR2 YYREEE (reference sequence).

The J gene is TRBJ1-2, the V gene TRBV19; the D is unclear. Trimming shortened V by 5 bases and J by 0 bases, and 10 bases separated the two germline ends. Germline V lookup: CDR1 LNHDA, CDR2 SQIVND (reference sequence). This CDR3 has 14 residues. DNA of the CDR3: TGTGCCAGTAGTCCGACCGCGGCTAACTATGGCTACACCTTC. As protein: CASSPTAANYGYTF.

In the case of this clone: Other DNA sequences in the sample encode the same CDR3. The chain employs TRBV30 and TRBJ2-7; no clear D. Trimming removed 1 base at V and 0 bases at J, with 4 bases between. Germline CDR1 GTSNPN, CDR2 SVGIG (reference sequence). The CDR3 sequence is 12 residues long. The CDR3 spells CAWSDSSYEQYF. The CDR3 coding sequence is TGTGCCTGGAGTGACAGCTCCTACGAGCAGTACTTC.

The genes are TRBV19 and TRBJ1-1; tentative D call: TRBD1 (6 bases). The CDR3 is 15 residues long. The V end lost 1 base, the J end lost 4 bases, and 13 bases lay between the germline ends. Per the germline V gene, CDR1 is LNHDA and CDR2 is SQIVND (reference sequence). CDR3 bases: TGTGCCAGTAGTATAGGCGGGGGGCGAGGCACTGAAGCTTTCTTT. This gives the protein CASSIGGGRGTEAFF.

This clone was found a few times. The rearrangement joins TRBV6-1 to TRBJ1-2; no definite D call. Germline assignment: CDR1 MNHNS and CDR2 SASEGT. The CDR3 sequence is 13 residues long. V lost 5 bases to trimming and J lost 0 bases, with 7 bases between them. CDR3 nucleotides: TGTGCCAGCAGTATGACTCCTAACTATGGCTACACCTTC. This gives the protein CASSMTPNYGYTF.

The CDR3 here is CASSEGGGPNQPQHF. CDR3 nucleotides: TGTGCCAGCAGTGAAGGGGGGGGTCCCAATCAGCCCCAGCATTTT. The chain carries TRBV2 and TRBJ1-5, with a tentative D call TRBD1 (5 bases). The CDR3 length is 15 residues. Germline CDR1 and CDR2: SNHLY and FYNNEI. Trimming shortened V by 1 base and J by 3 bases, and 10 bases separated the two germline ends. The full variable domain, in which reference TRBV2 and TRBJ1-5 provide the parts outside the CDR3, is EPEVTQTPSHQVTQMGQEVILRCVPISNHLYFYWYRQILGQKVEFLVSFYNNEISEKSEIFDDQFSVERPDGSNFTLKIRSTKLEDSAMYFCASSEGGGPNQPQHFGDGTRLSIL.

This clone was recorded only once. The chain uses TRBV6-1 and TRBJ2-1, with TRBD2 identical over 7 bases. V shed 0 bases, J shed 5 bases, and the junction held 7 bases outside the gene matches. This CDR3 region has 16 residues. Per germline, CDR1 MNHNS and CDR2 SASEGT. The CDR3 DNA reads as TGTGCCAGCAGTGAAGCGTGGCGAGCGGGGAACAATGAGCAGTTCTTC. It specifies CASSEAWRAGNNEQFF.

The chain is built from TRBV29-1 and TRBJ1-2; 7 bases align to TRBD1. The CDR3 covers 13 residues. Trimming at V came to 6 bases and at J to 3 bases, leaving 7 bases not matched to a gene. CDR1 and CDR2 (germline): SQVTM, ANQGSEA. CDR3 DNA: TGCAGCGTCTCGACAGGGCTTTACTATGGCTACACCTTC. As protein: CSVSTGLYYGYTF.

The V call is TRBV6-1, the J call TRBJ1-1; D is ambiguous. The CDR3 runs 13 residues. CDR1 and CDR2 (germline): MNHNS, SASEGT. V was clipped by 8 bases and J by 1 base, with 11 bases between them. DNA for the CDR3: TGTGCCAGCGCTTTCGTGGCGAACACTGAAGCTTTCTTT. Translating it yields CASAFVANTEAFF.

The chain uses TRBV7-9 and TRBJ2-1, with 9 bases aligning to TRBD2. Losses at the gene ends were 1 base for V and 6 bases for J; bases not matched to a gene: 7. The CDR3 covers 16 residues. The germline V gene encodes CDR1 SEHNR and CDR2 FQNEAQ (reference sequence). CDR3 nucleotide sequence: TGTGCCAGCAGCTTAGGGGTTAGCGGGAGTATCAATGAGCAGTTCTTC. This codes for CASSLGVSGSINEQFF.

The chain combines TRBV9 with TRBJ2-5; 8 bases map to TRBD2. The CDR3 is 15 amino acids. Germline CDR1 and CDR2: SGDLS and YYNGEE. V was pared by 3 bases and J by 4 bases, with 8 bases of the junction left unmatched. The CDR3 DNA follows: TGTGCCAGCAGCGCAATCGGGAGGGCCAGAGAGACCCAGTACTTC. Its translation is CASSAIGRARETQYF.

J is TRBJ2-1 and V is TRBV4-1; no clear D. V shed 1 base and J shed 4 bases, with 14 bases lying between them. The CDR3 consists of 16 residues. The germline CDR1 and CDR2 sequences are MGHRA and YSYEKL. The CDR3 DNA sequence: TGCGCCAGCAGCCAAGCCAGGATCCCGTCGTACAATGAGCAGTTCTTC. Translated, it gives CASSQARIPSYNEQFF.

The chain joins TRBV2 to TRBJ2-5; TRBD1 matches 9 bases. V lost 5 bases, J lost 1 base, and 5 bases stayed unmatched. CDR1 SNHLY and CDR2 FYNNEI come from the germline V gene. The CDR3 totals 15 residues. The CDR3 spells CASSFETGGQETQYF. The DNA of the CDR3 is TGTGCCAGCAGTTTCGAGACAGGGGGCCAAGAGACCCAGTACTTC.

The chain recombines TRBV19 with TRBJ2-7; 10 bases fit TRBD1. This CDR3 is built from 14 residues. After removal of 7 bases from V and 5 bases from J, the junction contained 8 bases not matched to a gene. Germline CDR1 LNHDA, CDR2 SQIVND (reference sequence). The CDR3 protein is CASNPGQGMHEQYF. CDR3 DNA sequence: TGTGCCAGTAACCCGGGACAGGGGATGCACGAGCAGTACTTC.

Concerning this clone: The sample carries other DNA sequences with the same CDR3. CDR3 coding DNA: TGCGCCAGCAGCTCGGACAGGGGGCAAGAGACCCAGTACTTC. As protein: CASSSDRGQETQYF. V and J are TRBV5-1 and TRBJ2-5, with 10 bases fitting TRBD1. The germline V gene has CDR1 SGHRS and CDR2 YFSETQ. This CDR3 has 14 residues. The junction had 1 base not matched to a gene; V was cut back by 3 bases and J by 2 bases.

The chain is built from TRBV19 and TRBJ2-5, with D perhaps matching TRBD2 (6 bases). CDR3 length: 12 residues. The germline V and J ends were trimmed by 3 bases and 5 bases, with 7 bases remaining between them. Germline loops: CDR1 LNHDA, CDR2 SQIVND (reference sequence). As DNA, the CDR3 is TGTGCCAGTAGTATGGAGGGGGAGACCCAGTACTTC. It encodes CASSMEGETQYF. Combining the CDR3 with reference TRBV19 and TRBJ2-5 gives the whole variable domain DGGITQSPKYLFRKEGQNVTLSCEQNLNHDAMYWYRQDPGQGLRLIYYSQIVNDFQKGDIAEGYSVSREKKESFPLTVTSAQKNPTAFYLCASSMEGETQYFGPGTRLLVL.

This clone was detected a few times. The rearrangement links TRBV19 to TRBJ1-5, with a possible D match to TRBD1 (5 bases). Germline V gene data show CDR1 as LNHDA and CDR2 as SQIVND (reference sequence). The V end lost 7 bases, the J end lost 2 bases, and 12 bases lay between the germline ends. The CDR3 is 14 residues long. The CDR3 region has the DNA TGTGCCAGTATGGGGCACGTTCGCAATCAGCCCCAGCATTTT. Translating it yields CASMGHVRNQPQHF.

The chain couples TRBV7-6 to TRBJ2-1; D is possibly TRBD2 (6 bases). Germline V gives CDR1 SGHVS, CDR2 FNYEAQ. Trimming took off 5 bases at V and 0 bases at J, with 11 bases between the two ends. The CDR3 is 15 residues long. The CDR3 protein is CASSIGGDSYNEQFF. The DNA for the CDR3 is TGTGCCAGCAGCATAGGCGGGGACTCCTACAATGAGCAGTTCTTC.

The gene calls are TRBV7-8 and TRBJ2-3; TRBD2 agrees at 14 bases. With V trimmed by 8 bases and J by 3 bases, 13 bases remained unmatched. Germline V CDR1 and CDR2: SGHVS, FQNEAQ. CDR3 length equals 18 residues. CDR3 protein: CASGRKPGTSGSTDTQYF. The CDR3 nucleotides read TGTGCCAGCGGTCGGAAGCCCGGGACTAGCGGGAGTACAGATACGCAGTATTTT.

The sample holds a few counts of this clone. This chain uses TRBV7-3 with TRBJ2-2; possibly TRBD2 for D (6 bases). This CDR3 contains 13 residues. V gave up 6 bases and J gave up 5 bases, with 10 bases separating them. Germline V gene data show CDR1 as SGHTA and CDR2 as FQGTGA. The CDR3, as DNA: TGTGCCAGCAGATTCGGGGGAACCGGGGAGCTGTTTTTT. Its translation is CASRFGGTGELFF.

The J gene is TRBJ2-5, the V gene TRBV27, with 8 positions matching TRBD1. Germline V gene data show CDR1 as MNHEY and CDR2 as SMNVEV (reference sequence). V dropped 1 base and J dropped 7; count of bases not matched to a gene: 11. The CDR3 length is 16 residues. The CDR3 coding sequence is TGTGCCAGCAGTTTATACGGACAGGGTCATCGGTTGACCCAGTACTTC. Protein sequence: CASSLYGQGHRLTQYF.

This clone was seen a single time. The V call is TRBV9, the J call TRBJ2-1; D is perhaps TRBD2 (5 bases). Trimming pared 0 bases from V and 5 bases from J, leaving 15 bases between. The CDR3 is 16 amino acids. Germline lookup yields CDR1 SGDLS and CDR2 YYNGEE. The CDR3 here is CASSVVPLAVNNEQFF. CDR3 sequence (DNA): TGTGCCAGCAGCGTAGTACCGCTAGCCGTCAACAATGAGCAGTTCTTC.

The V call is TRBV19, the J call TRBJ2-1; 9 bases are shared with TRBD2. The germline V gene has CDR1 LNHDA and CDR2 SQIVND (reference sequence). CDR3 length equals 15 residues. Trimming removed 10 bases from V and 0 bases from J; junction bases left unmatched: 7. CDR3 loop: CATSLAGSSYNEQFF. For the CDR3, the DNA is TGTGCCACTTCACTAGCGGGCAGCTCCTACAATGAGCAGTTCTTC.

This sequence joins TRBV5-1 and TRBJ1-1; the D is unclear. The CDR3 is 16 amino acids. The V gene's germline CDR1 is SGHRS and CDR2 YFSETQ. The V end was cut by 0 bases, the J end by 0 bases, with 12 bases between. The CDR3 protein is CASSLAQAFMNTEAFF. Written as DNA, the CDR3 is TGCGCCAGCAGCTTGGCTCAGGCTTTCATGAACACTGAAGCTTTCTTT.

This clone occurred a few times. The DNA of the CDR3 is TGTGCCATTTCACTAGCGGGTCTGCAAGAGACCCAGTACTTC. Its translation: CAISLAGLQETQYF. The chain is built from TRBV21-1 and TRBJ2-5; the table assigns TRBD2, which was not confirmed against the DNA. TRBV21-1 is classified as a pseudogene. The CDR3 is 14 residues long.

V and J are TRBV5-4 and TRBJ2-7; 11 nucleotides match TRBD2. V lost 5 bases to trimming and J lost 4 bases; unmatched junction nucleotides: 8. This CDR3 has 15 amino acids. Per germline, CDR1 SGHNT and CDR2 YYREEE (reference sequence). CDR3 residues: CASSPTSGRRYEQYF. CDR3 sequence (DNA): TGTGCCAGCAGTCCTACTAGCGGGAGAAGGTACGAGCAGTACTTC.

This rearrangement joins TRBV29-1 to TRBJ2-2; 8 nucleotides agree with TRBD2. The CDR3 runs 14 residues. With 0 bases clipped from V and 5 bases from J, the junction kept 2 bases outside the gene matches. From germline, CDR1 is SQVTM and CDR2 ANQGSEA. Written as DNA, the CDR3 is TGCAGCGTTGAAGAGGCTAGCGGGACCGGGGAGCTGTTTTTT. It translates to CSVEEASGTGELFF.

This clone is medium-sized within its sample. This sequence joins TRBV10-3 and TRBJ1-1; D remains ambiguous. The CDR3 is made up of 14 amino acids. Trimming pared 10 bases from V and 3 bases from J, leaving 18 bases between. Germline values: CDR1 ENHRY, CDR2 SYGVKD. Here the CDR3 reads CATLTSWADTEAFF. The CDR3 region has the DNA TGTGCCACCTTAACTTCCTGGGCTGACACTGAAGCTTTCTTT.

DNA of the CDR3: TGTGCCAGCGGGGGAGGGAGGACAGACACTGAAGCTTTCTTT. As protein: CASGGGRTDTEAFF. The chain recombines TRBV9 with TRBJ1-1; D possibly corresponds to TRBD1 (6 bases). V lost 7 bases and J lost 3, with 16 bases in between. This CDR3 comprises 14 residues. CDR1 is SGDLS, CDR2 YYNGEE, per germline. Variable domain in full (rest from reference TRBV9 and TRBJ1-1): DSGVTQTPKHLITATGQRVTLRCSPRSGDLSVYWYQQSLDQGLQFLIQYYNGEERAKGNILERFSAQQFPDLHSELNLSSLELGDSALYFCASGGGRTDTEAFFGQGTRLTVV.

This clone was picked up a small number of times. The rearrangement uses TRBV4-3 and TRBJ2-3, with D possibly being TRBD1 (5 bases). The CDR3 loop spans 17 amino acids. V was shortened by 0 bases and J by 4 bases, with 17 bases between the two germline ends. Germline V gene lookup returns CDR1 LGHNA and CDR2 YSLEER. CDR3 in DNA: TGCGCCAGCAGCCAAGAGCCGCAGGGAATGAAGGCAGATACGCAGTATTTT. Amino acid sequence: CASSQEPQGMKADTQYF.

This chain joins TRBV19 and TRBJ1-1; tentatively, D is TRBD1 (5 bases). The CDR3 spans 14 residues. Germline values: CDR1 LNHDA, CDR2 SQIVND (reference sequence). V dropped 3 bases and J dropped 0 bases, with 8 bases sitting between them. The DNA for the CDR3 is TGTGCCAGTAGTATCGGAGGGGTGAACACTGAAGCTTTCTTT. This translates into CASSIGGVNTEAFF.

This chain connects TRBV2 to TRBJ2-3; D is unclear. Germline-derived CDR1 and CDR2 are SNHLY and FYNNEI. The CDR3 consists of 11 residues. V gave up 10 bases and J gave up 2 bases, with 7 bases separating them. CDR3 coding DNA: TGTGCCACCCGTCTCACAGATACGCAGTATTTT. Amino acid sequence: CATRLTDTQYF. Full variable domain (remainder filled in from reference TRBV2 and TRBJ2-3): EPEVTQTPSHQVTQMGQEVILRCVPISNHLYFYWYRQILGQKVEFLVSFYNNEISEKSEIFDDQFSVERPDGSNFTLKIRSTKLEDSAMYFCATRLTDTQYFGPGTRLTVL.